The 29 T cell receptor beta chains below all came from one sample that was sequenced in a study of cytomegalovirus exposure and HLA in healthy donors (dated 2017 in TCRdb). The library was prepared using the immunoSEQ multiplex PCR assay. For the multiplex PCR, a mixture combining 60 forward primers for TCR Vbeta segments and 13 reverse primers for TCR Jbeta segments was used. Drawn from immuneACCESS, this table holds only the in-frame rearrangements with V and J called that TCRdb kept. Clones are partly lost; checked studies trace under half to an unresolved V gene and leave the rest unexplained. For this sample the table gives 120,000 or so clones, of which 81% were detected only once. 2.2% of the sample goes to the ten largest clones. The sample comprised PBMCs. These receptors all come from a woman aged 35 to 49 in good health and CMV-seronegative.

V gene TRBV5-1 combines with J gene TRBJ2-1, with D possibly being TRBD2 (5 bases). The CDR3 sequence is 12 residues long. Germline lookup yields CDR1 SGHRS and CDR2 YFSETQ. V lost 4 bases, J lost 9 bases, and 11 bases lay in between. The CDR3 protein is CASSPDSAEQFF. The CDR3 DNA reads as TGCGCCAGCAGCCCGGACTCCGCTGAGCAGTTCTTC.

V is TRBV15 and J is TRBJ2-7; D may be TRBD2 (6 bases). CDR3 length: 16 amino acids. Germline-derived CDR1 and CDR2 are LNHNV and YYDKDF (reference sequence). The ends were cut back, 0 bases at V and 2 bases at J, with 14 bases in the middle. The DNA for the CDR3 is TGTGCCACCAGCAGAGAGCCGGGACTGGGAGCCTACGAGCAGTACTTC. Translation gives CATSREPGLGAYEQYF.

The chain combines TRBV5-6 with TRBJ1-5; 8 bases map to TRBD1. The CDR3 totals 14 residues. V shed 2 bases and J 5 bases; nucleotides not matched to a gene: 3. Germline V gene lookup returns CDR1 SGHDT and CDR2 YYEEEE. CDR3: CASSFGQGYQPQHF. Here the CDR3 DNA reads TGTGCCAGCAGCTTTGGACAGGGCTATCAGCCCCAGCATTTT.

This clone was seen only a few times. The chain uses TRBV9 and TRBJ1-1; 7 bases agree with TRBD1. Germline lookup yields CDR1 SGDLS and CDR2 YYNGEE. The ends lost 2 bases at V and 2 bases at J; junction bases unmatched: 3. The CDR3 extends over 14 amino acids. This CDR3 is CASSVEGANTEAFF. For the CDR3, the DNA is TGTGCCAGCAGCGTGGAGGGGGCAAACACTGAAGCTTTCTTT.

This clone was observed at least ten times. V gene TRBV4-1 combines with J gene TRBJ2-2, with 8 bases matching TRBD1. There are 14 residues in the CDR3. Germline lookup yields CDR1 MGHRA and CDR2 YSYEKL. Germline trimming cut 9 bases from V and 2 bases from J; bases unmatched to any gene: 5. CDR3 DNA: TGCGCCAGTGGGCAGGGGGCAAACACCGGGGAGCTGTTTTTT. Its protein product is CASGQGANTGELFF.

This chain connects TRBV7-3 to TRBJ1-1, with D uncertain. Germline values: CDR1 SGHTA, CDR2 FQGTGA. This CDR3 comprises 15 residues. V gave up 1 base and J gave up 0 bases, with 9 bases separating them. As DNA, the CDR3 is TGTGCCAGCAGCTTAAGAGTCACGATGAACACTGAAGCTTTCTTT. Translation gives CASSLRVTMNTEAFF.

The chain recombines TRBV20-1 with TRBJ2-5; D might be TRBD1 (6 bases). In germline, CDR1 is DFQATT, CDR2 SNEGSKA (reference sequence). CDR3 length equals 11 residues. With 4 bases removed from V and 6 bases from J, the gap between germline ends came to 9 bases. This CDR3 is CSAIDRQTQYF. The CDR3 nucleotides are TGCAGTGCTATCGACAGGCAGACCCAGTACTTC.

J is TRBJ2-3 and V is TRBV2, with no clear D. The germline CDR1 and CDR2 sequences are SNHLY and FYNNEI. V was clipped by 7 bases and J by 2 bases, with 13 bases between them. The CDR3 has 14 amino acids. The DNA for the CDR3 is TGTGCCAGCAAAGTCGTGGCAGACACAGATACGCAGTATTTT. This translates into CASKVVADTDTQYF.

The chain joins TRBV11-2 to TRBJ2-3; TRBD2 matches at 8 bases. CDR1 and CDR2 from the germline V gene are SGHAT and FQNNGV. Losses at the gene ends were 6 bases for V and 8 bases for J; bases not matched to a gene: 13. There are 15 residues in the CDR3. The CDR3 region has the DNA TGTGCCAGCAGACCGGGACTAGGGCCTTCAGGTACGCAGTATTTT. Its protein product is CASRPGLGPSGTQYF.

V usage is TRBV5-4 and J usage is TRBJ2-2, with D tentatively TRBD2 (5 bases). This CDR3 has 16 amino acids. V lost 1 base, J lost 5 bases, and 15 bases lay in between. The germline gives CDR1 SGHNT, CDR2 YYREEE (reference sequence). The CDR3 is CASSLSPGVATGELFF. The CDR3, as DNA: TGTGCCAGCAGCTTGTCTCCCGGGGTAGCGACCGGGGAGCTGTTTTTT.

This clone was detected a few times. This sequence joins TRBV19 and TRBJ2-5; D is possibly TRBD2 (5 bases). Germline V lookup: CDR1 LNHDA, CDR2 SQIVND (reference sequence). The CDR3 consists of 12 residues. Trimming pared 5 bases from V and 5 bases from J, leaving 9 bases between. CDR3 DNA: TGTGCCAGTAGTTCCGGCGGGGAGACCCAGTACTTC. Translated: CASSSGGETQYF.

The genes are TRBV5-4 and TRBJ2-2; 9 bases agree with TRBD1. Germline V CDR1 and CDR2: SGHNT, YYREEE (reference sequence). The CDR3 is 15 residues long. Trimming cost V 4 bases and J 4 bases; bases outside gene matches: 5. CDR3 amino acids: CASSMTGGTTGELFF. In nucleotides, the CDR3 is TGTGCCAGCAGCATGACAGGGGGGACCACCGGGGAGCTGTTTTTT. The variable domain in full, with the rest retrieved from reference TRBV5-4 and TRBJ2-2, is ETGVTQSPTHLIKTRGQQVTLRCSSQSGHNTVSWYQQALGQGPQFIFQYYREEENGRGNFPPRFSGLQFPNYSSELNVNALELDDSALYLCASSMTGGTTGELFFGEGSRLTVL.

Here the CDR3 DNA reads TGTGCCTGGAGTGCGACTAGCGGGGGCACAGATACGCAGTATTTT. This encodes CAWSATSGGTDTQYF. The chain uses TRBV30 and TRBJ2-3; 11 nucleotides align to TRBD2. CDR1 is GTSNPN and CDR2 is SVGIG in the germline V gene (reference sequence). This CDR3 has 15 amino acids. The junction had 1 base not matched to a gene; V was cut back by 1 base and J by 1 base.

CDR3 DNA: TGTGCCAGCAGCTCAACCCCGGGGGAGCTGTTTTTT. Translation gives CASSSTPGELFF. This chain links TRBV7-3 with TRBJ2-2; D gene unclear. The CDR3 is made up of 12 amino acids. The V gene's germline CDR1 is SGHTA and CDR2 FQGTGA. The germline V and J ends were trimmed by 4 bases and 8 bases, with 8 bases remaining between them.

The rearrangement links TRBV28 to TRBJ1-5; the match to TRBD1 covers 7 bases. The germline CDR1 and CDR2 sequences are MDHEN and SYDVKM. This CDR3 region has 17 residues. V lost 3 bases to trimming and J lost 2 bases; unmatched junction nucleotides: 10. The CDR3 DNA is TGTGCCAGCAGTTTTTATGCGTCGGGACAGCGCAATCAGCCCCAGCATTTT. It specifies CASSFYASGQRNQPQHF.

V usage is TRBV5-4 and J usage is TRBJ2-5, with TRBD2 matching 7 bases. CDR1 SGHNT and CDR2 YYREEE come from the germline V gene (reference sequence). The V gene end was trimmed by 3 bases and the J gene end by 4 bases; junction bases not matched to a gene: 3. The CDR3 contains 13 residues. The CDR3 here is CASSSREGETQYF. The CDR3 DNA sequence: TGTGCCAGCAGCTCCAGGGAGGGAGAGACCCAGTACTTC.

V usage is TRBV30 and J usage is TRBJ1-1; no firm D call. Germline V CDR1 and CDR2: GTSNPN, SVGIG (reference sequence). This CDR3 has 14 residues. V lost 2 bases to trimming and J lost 5 bases, with 15 bases between them. The CDR3 sequence: CAWSLGKPGTEAFF. Written as DNA, the CDR3 is TGTGCCTGGAGTTTGGGGAAGCCGGGGACTGAAGCTTTCTTT.

CDR3 DNA: TGTGCCACAACCGACAGGAACTATGGCTACACCTTC. Amino acids: CATTDRNYGYTF. The chain uses TRBV19 and TRBJ1-2, with D perhaps TRBD1 (6 bases). V was shortened by 10 bases and J by 2 bases, with 11 bases between the two germline ends. Germline values: CDR1 LNHDA, CDR2 SQIVND (reference sequence). CDR3 length: 12 amino acids. Variable domain in full (rest from reference TRBV19 and TRBJ1-2): DGGITQSPKYLFRKEGQNVTLSCEQNLNHDAMYWYRQDPGQGLRLIYYSQIVNDFQKGDIAEGYSVSREKKESFPLTVTSAQKNPTAFYLCATTDRNYGYTFGSGTRLTVV.

The chain couples TRBV6-6 to TRBJ1-4, with unresolved D. The CDR3 length is 15 residues. Germline assignment: CDR1 MNHNY and CDR2 SVGAGI (reference sequence). V dropped 6 bases and J dropped 0 bases, with 11 bases sitting between them. CDR3: CASRYDGATNEKLFF. CDR3 DNA sequence: TGTGCCAGCAGATACGACGGAGCAACTAATGAAAAACTGTTTTTT.

The sample holds one count of this clone. The rearrangement joins TRBV6-5 to TRBJ2-7, with TRBD2 matching 10 bases. There are 15 residues in the CDR3. The ends lost 6 bases at V and 0 bases at J; junction bases unmatched: 5. CDR1 is MNHEY and CDR2 is SVGAGI in the germline V gene. Here the CDR3 reads CASSSSSGSSYEQYF. DNA of the CDR3: TGTGCCAGCAGCTCCTCTAGCGGGAGCTCCTACGAGCAGTACTTC.

The chain recombines TRBV4-2 with TRBJ2-1; the match to TRBD2 covers 7 bases. Per germline, CDR1 LGHNA and CDR2 YNFKEQ. CDR3 length: 16 amino acids. The J segment lost 4 bases and the V segment lost 3 bases, leaving 9 bases of the junction unmatched. The CDR3, as DNA: TGTGCCAGCAGCCACGCTAGCGGAGACGGTTACAATGAGCAGTTCTTC. Its protein product is CASSHASGDGYNEQFF.

The genes are TRBV4-2 and TRBJ1-5; TRBD1 agrees at 7 bases. Losses at the gene ends were 0 bases for V and 9 bases for J; bases not matched to a gene: 11. Per the germline V gene, CDR1 is LGHNA and CDR2 is YNFKEQ. The CDR3 length is 16 residues. Here the CDR3 reads CASSQERLGGVGPQHF. DNA for the CDR3: TGTGCCAGCAGCCAAGAAAGGCTAGGGGGCGTGGGGCCCCAGCATTTT.

V gene TRBV19 combines with J gene TRBJ1-1; D is perhaps TRBD1 (6 bases). The CDR3 has 15 amino acids. Germline CDR1 LNHDA, CDR2 SQIVND (reference sequence). The ends were cut back, 5 bases at V and 2 bases at J, with 15 bases in the middle. The CDR3 sequence: CASSPHRAPNTEAFF. The CDR3 DNA is TGTGCCAGTAGTCCGCACAGGGCCCCTAACACTGAAGCTTTCTTT. The full variable domain, completed using reference TRBV19 and TRBJ1-1, is DGGITQSPKYLFRKEGQNVTLSCEQNLNHDAMYWYRQDPGQGLRLIYYSQIVNDFQKGDIAEGYSVSREKKESFPLTVTSAQKNPTAFYLCASSPHRAPNTEAFFGQGTRLTVV.

The chain is built from TRBV6-6 and TRBJ2-3; the D gene is possibly TRBD1 (6 bases). Germline CDR1 is MNHNY and CDR2 is SVGAGI (reference sequence). Trimming removed 4 bases at V and 1 base at J, with 9 bases between. The CDR3 totals 14 residues. The CDR3 DNA follows: TGTGCCAGCAGTTCGGACAGCGGCACAGATACGCAGTATTTT. This gives the protein CASSSDSGTDTQYF.

The chain uses TRBV4-1 and TRBJ2-5, with 8 bases aligning to TRBD2. The CDR3 runs to 17 residues. Per germline, CDR1 MGHRA and CDR2 YSYEKL. V lost 5 bases to trimming and J lost 5 bases; unmatched junction nucleotides: 16. The CDR3 here is CASSSGSAGGLFETQYF. The DNA for the CDR3 is TGCGCCAGCAGCTCAGGCTCTGCGGGAGGACTGTTTGAGACCCAGTACTTC.

The chain recombines TRBV27 with TRBJ2-3, with TRBD2 identical over 9 bases. CDR1 is MNHEY and CDR2 is SMNVEV in the germline V gene (reference sequence). The length of the CDR3 is 15 residues. J was trimmed by 12 bases and V by 3 bases; bases with no gene match: 13. CDR3 coding DNA: TGTGCCAGCAGTTTCGAGCGGGGGGCCCTCCGCTCCCAGTATTTT. Its protein is CASSFERGALRSQYF.

The CDR3 DNA reads TGCGCCAGCAGCGCCAACAGAGATGGACCCCTCCACTTT. Protein product: CASSANRDGPLHF. The chain has TRBV5-1 and TRBJ1-6; no clear D. The CDR3 is made up of 13 amino acids. Germline CDR1 is SGHRS and CDR2 is YFSETQ. Trimming removed 4 bases at V and 12 bases at J, with 14 bases between.

J is TRBJ1-5 and V is TRBV28; TRBD1 might be the D (5 bases). CDR3 length equals 17 residues. V lost 4 bases and J 0 bases, leaving 16 bases between the germline ends. The germline V gene has CDR1 MDHEN and CDR2 SYDVKM. CDR3 amino acids: CASSSGIRFGSNQPQHF. CDR3 sequence (DNA): TGTGCCAGCAGTTCAGGGATTCGTTTTGGTAGCAATCAGCCCCAGCATTTT.

V is TRBV19 and J is TRBJ1-5; D ambiguous. The CDR3 contains 18 residues. Deletions cut 1 base from V and 5 bases from J, with 21 bases between. Germline V CDR1 and CDR2: LNHDA, SQIVND (reference sequence). The CDR3 nucleotides are TGTGCCAGTAGTATAGTAGCGCCGGACCCCGTAATCTATCAGCCCCAGCATTTT. Translating it yields CASSIVAPDPVIYQPQHF.